This T cell receptor beta chain was identified during a study of T cells in localized non-small cell lung cancer. This table comes from immunoSEQ multiplex PCR, and its TCRdb copy is limited to in-frame clones, with some not included. The sample has under 60,000 clones; 80% to 90% are singletons. Germline V gene lookup returns CDR1 SGDLS and CDR2 YYNGEE. This CDR3 is built from 12 residues. The ends were cut back, 0 bases at V and 5 bases at J, with 4 bases in the middle. Study-wide results and caveats: Uninvolved adjacent lung had higher T cell clonality than tumor and all other tissues. Overall survival was longer when the density of T cells in the blood was higher. Adjacent lung had a median roughly 53 of the 100 largest tumor clones.

Points on this clone: Its antigen remains unidentified.

V gene TRBV9 combines with J gene TRBJ2-3; D gene unclear. The source material was peripheral blood, sampled before any cancer treatment. This receptor was identified in a male donor at least 60 years old with stage III squamous cell lung carcinoma. The CDR3 loop is CASSVGLDTQYF. DNA for the CDR3: TGTGCCAGCAGCGTAGGGTTAGATACGCAGTATTTT.